Sequencing of this TCR beta chain was carried out in a study of shared clonotypes between healthy human individuals. Between the trimmed V and J ends, which lost 6 bases and 7 bases, there was a span of 14 bases. CDR1 and CDR2 (germline): SGHDT, YYEEEE. The CDR3 covers 13 residues. Some clones are missing from TCRdb's copy, which holds only in-frame ones; the method was immunoSEQ multiplex PCR. Of roughly 2 million clones in the sample, approximately 95% were seen once. The sample taken for sequencing was naive CD4+ T cells sorted from blood. Subset noted: CD45RA+ positively selected. The chain couples TRBV5-6 to TRBJ2-1, with a tentative D call TRBD1 (6 bases). The source of this sequence is a man younger than 35 in good health. The CDR3 loop reads CASKPTGHNEQFF. CDR3 sequence (DNA): TGTGCCAGCAAACCCACAGGGCATAATGAGCAGTTCTTC.